This T cell receptor (beta chain) was sequenced for a study of regulatory and conventional T cells in breast cancer (dated by TCRdb to about 2015). Comment on this clonotype: The antigen this receptor binds is unknown. Base qualities were left out, and no much larger clone turns up one base away.

The junction carries 13 bases between V and J, which are trimmed by 5 bases and 2 bases respectively. Measured from the cysteine to the phenylalanine, the CDR3 is 13 residues long. Only the CDR3 region is kept as DNA, spanning 39 bases read in frame from base 1. Via the germline V gene (reference sequence), CDR1 is DFQATT and CDR2 SNEGSKA. The library relied on PCR. Sequencing took place on an Illumina MiSeq. Through fastp at Q25 and MiXCR, TCRdb rebuilt clones from the public reads, retaining in-frame beta chains. Every entry covers one CDR3 protein and lists the most common genes and DNA from its rows. Across this sample there are roughly 16,000 distinct CDR3 sequences, with approximately 35% seen only once. The top ten constitute 1.6% of the sample.

Here the chain combines TRBV20-1 and TRBJ2-7; the D region possibly corresponds to TRBD1 (6 bases align). Input material: conventional T cells from blood. The source of this sequence is a female donor in good health. At the DNA level, the sequence is TGCAGTGCTTCTATGACAGGTGCCTACGAGCAGTACTTC. It translates as CSASMTGAYEQYF.